The 9 T cell receptor beta chains listed next were all sequenced from one sample in a study of beta chain features in type 1 diabetes. The investigators reverse transcribed all of the isolated RNA, so they sequenced expressed TCRB transcripts. Some clones are missing from TCRdb's copy, which holds only in-frame ones; the method was immunoSEQ multiplex PCR. Of 450,000 to 550,000 clones in the sample, 30% were seen once. The source material was naive CD4+ T cells from blood. The receptors here all came from a man aged 18-30 years in good health.

A note on this clone: Additional DNA sequences in this sample encode the identical CDR3. This chain uses TRBV30 with TRBJ1-5; D is perhaps TRBD1 (6 bases). The CDR3 has 13 amino acids. Germline V lookup: CDR1 GTSNPN, CDR2 SVGIG (reference sequence). V dropped 1 base and J dropped 6 bases, with 10 bases sitting between them. CDR3 sequence reads: CAWSGRGGQPQHF. CDR3 DNA sequence: TGTGCCTGGAGTGGCAGGGGCGGTCAGCCCCAGCATTTT.

This chain uses TRBV7-2 with TRBJ1-4; maybe TRBD1 (6 bases). V lost 0 bases to trimming and J lost 8 bases, with 13 bases between them. The V gene's germline CDR1 is SGHTA and CDR2 FQGNSA. This CDR3 spans 15 amino acids. The CDR3 DNA is TGTGCCAGCAGCTTAGCCCACAGGGACGGGGAAAAACTGTTTTTT. It specifies CASSLAHRDGEKLFF.

The chain employs TRBV13 and TRBJ2-7, with 8 bases identical to TRBD1. V shed 4 bases and J 6 bases; nucleotides not matched to a gene: 8. Germline CDR1 is PRHDT and CDR2 is FYEKMQ (reference sequence). This CDR3 region has 14 residues. The CDR3 DNA follows: TGTGCCAGCAGCTCAGGGCCCGACAGGGGCGAGCAGTACTTC. It specifies CASSSGPDRGEQYF.

The chain links TRBV30 to TRBJ2-5, with 9 bases identical to TRBD2. The CDR3 spans 13 residues. The junction had 6 bases not matched to a gene; V was cut back by 3 bases and J by 7 bases. The germline V gene encodes CDR1 GTSNPN and CDR2 SVGIG (reference sequence). This CDR3 reads CAWREVAGVTQYF. Written as DNA, the CDR3 is TGTGCCTGGAGAGAGGTAGCGGGAGTGACCCAGTACTTC.

This clone occurred a few times. This chain joins TRBV30 and TRBJ2-1; 8 bases are shared with TRBD2. J lost 7 bases, V lost 0 bases, and 11 bases had no gene match. The CDR3 loop spans 16 amino acids. The germline V gene has CDR1 GTSNPN and CDR2 SVGIG (reference sequence). The CDR3 protein is CAWSVLGLAYPNEQFF. In DNA form, the CDR3 reads TGTGCCTGGAGTGTACTCGGACTAGCTTATCCGAATGAGCAGTTCTTC. Full variable domain (missing parts from reference TRBV30 and TRBJ2-1): SQTIHQWPATLVQPVGSPLSLECTVEGTSNPNLYWYRQAAGRGLQLLFYSVGIGQISSEVPQNLSASRPQDRQFILSSKKLLLSDSGFYLCAWSVLGLAYPNEQFFGPGTRLTVL.

The V gene is TRBV10-3, the J gene TRBJ2-5; D may be TRBD1 (6 bases). Trimming removed 10 bases at V and 1 base at J, with 16 bases between. CDR1 and CDR2 from the germline V gene are ENHRY and SYGVKD. The CDR3 loop spans 14 amino acids. In DNA form, the CDR3 reads TGTGCCACCCTTTCGCGACAGGCCCAAGAGACCCAGTACTTC. Translating it yields CATLSRQAQETQYF.

The CDR3 is CASTSAPSSYNEQFF. As DNA, the CDR3 is TGTGCCAGTACCTCCGCCCCGAGCTCCTACAATGAGCAGTTCTTC. V and J are TRBV19 and TRBJ2-1; no clear D. Germline V gene sequence: CDR1 LNHDA, CDR2 SQIVND (reference sequence). This CDR3 comprises 15 residues. V was trimmed by 7 bases and J by 0 bases, leaving 13 bases between them.

This clone has just a few counts. The chain joins TRBV7-9 to TRBJ2-1; maybe TRBD1 (6 bases). CDR3 length: 13 residues. V lost 5 bases and J lost 5, with 10 bases in between. Germline V gene sequence: CDR1 SEHNR, CDR2 FQNEAQ (reference sequence). The DNA of the CDR3 is TGTGCCAGCAGCCCGAGGGGGAACAATGAGCAGTTCTTC. This sequence encodes CASSPRGNNEQFF.

This clone has a handful of counts. This sequence joins TRBV25-1 and TRBJ2-2; 8 bases match TRBD1. Germline V gives CDR1 MGHDK, CDR2 SYGVNS. This CDR3 spans 17 amino acids. After removal of 5 bases from V and 1 base from J, the junction contained 9 bases not matched to a gene. The chain's CDR3 is CASSIEPGQVNTGELFF. The CDR3 DNA follows: TGTGCCAGCAGTATAGAACCGGGACAGGTGAACACCGGGGAGCTGTTTTTT.